These 21 T cell receptor beta chains were sequenced from one sample in a study of cytomegalovirus exposure and HLA in healthy donors. PCR amplification relied on 60 Vbeta primers (plus 13 Jbeta primers). The assay was immunoSEQ multiplex PCR, and TCRdb's table has in-frame clones only and misses some. The repertoire holds 130,000 or so clones, with approximately 86% as singletons. The sequenced sample was PBMCs. Receptor source: a woman aged 40 to 55 in good health and CMV-seronegative.

The chain employs TRBV11-3 and TRBJ2-7, with D unresolved. Trimming removed 3 bases from V and 7 bases from J, with 16 bases in between. In germline, CDR1 is SGHNT, CDR2 YENEEA. This CDR3 is built from 14 residues. The chain's CDR3 is CASSLSPSFGEQYF. The CDR3 DNA follows: TGTGCCAGCAGCTTGAGTCCTAGTTTCGGAGAGCAGTACTTC.

This chain links TRBV15 with TRBJ2-3; 9 bases map to TRBD1. CDR3 length: 16 amino acids. V lost 3 bases and J lost 1; bases outside the gene matches: 5. The germline gives CDR1 LNHNV, CDR2 YYDKDF (reference sequence). The CDR3 DNA is TGTGCCACCAGCAGTCCCTGGACAGGGGGCACAGATACGCAGTATTTT. This sequence encodes CATSSPWTGGTDTQYF. The whole variable domain, remainder taken from reference TRBV15 and TRBJ2-3, is DAMVIQNPRYQVTQFGKPVTLSCSQTLNHNVMYWYQQKSSQAPKLLFHYYDKDFNNEADTPDNFQSRRPNTSFCFLDIRSPGLGDTAMYLCATSSPWTGGTDTQYFGPGTRLTVL.

The gene calls are TRBV7-8 and TRBJ1-3; TRBD1 matches at 7 bases. Germline CDR1 reads SGHVS; CDR2 reads FQNEAQ. This CDR3 spans 12 amino acids. V shed 5 bases and J 13 bases; nucleotides not matched to a gene: 8. The CDR3: CASSPQGKKIYF. CDR3 nucleotide sequence: TGTGCCAGCAGCCCACAGGGGAAGAAGATATATTTT.

The chain employs TRBV11-3 and TRBJ2-3; D possibly corresponds to TRBD2 (5 bases). This CDR3 contains 13 residues. Per the germline V gene, CDR1 is SGHNT and CDR2 is YENEEA. Between the trimmed V and J ends, which lost 3 bases and 6 bases, there was a span of 10 bases. The CDR3 reads CASSFTRWDTQYF. The CDR3 nucleotides read TGTGCCAGCAGCTTCACTAGGTGGGATACGCAGTATTTT.

Regarding this clone: One junction end does not reproduce the germline sequence, and a read error may be involved. The CDR3 DNA follows: TGTTCCAGCAGCTTAGTGGCTTATGGCGGGAGCTACGAGCAGTACTTC. It codes for CSSSLVAYGGSYEQYF. This chain uses TRBV7-9 with TRBJ2-7; 7 bases agree with TRBD2. Germline V lookup: CDR1 SEHNR, CDR2 FQNEAQ (reference sequence). This CDR3 spans 16 amino acids.

The V call is TRBV6-5, the J call TRBJ2-7; no clear D gene. Trimming stripped 0 bases from V and 3 bases from J, with 6 bases between. The CDR3 length is 13 residues. Germline V lookup: CDR1 MNHEY, CDR2 SVGAGI. The CDR3 region is CASSYSTSYEQYF. The CDR3 bases are TGTGCCAGCAGTTACTCGACAAGCTACGAGCAGTACTTC.

This CDR3 is CASSPRLASTGELFF. The CDR3 DNA is TGCGCCAGCAGCCCCCGACTAGCGAGCACCGGGGAGCTGTTTTTT. This chain uses TRBV4-1 with TRBJ2-2, with 8 nucleotides matching TRBD2. With V trimmed by 4 bases and J by 4 bases, 5 bases remained unmatched. Germline lookup yields CDR1 MGHRA and CDR2 YSYEKL. This CDR3 is built from 15 residues.

This chain uses TRBV11-3 with TRBJ2-7; the match to TRBD2 covers 11 bases. The germline gives CDR1 SGHNT, CDR2 YENEEA. The CDR3 runs to 15 residues. V shed 6 bases, J shed 1 base, and the junction held 5 bases outside the gene matches. CDR3 residues: CASSSRLAGSYEQYF. The DNA of the CDR3 is TGTGCCAGCAGTTCTCGACTAGCGGGATCCTACGAGCAGTACTTC.

This clone has more than one count but fewer than ten. The chain is built from TRBV28 and TRBJ2-7; possible D gene TRBD2, 6 bases. Between the trimmed V and J ends, which lost 2 bases and 4 bases, there was a span of 18 bases. Germline V CDR1 and CDR2: MDHEN, SYDVKM. The CDR3 has 16 amino acids. Here the CDR3 DNA reads TGTGCCAGCAGTTTACCGGGGGTAGGTACGAGTTACGAGCAGTACTTC. It codes for CASSLPGVGTSYEQYF.

V is TRBV6-5 and J is TRBJ2-3, with D maybe TRBD1 (5 bases). CDR3 length: 15 amino acids. CDR1 and CDR2 (germline): MNHEY, SVGAGI. The V end lost 1 base, the J end lost 2 bases, and 10 bases lay between the germline ends. The chain's CDR3 is CASSYWAGYTDTQYF. CDR3 sequence (DNA): TGTGCCAGCAGTTACTGGGCAGGGTACACAGATACGCAGTATTTT.

This clone was picked up a small number of times. This sequence joins TRBV5-1 and TRBJ2-1; D unclear. CDR3 length: 13 residues. The germline CDR1 and CDR2 sequences are SGHRS and YFSETQ. Trimming stripped 4 bases from V and 2 bases from J, with 7 bases between. CDR3 nucleotides: TGCGCCAGCAGCCCCCTCGCCTACAATGAGCAGTTCTTC. Translated, it gives CASSPLAYNEQFF.

This clone was seen just once. The V call is TRBV7-9, the J call TRBJ2-7, with TRBD2 as a possible D gene (6 bases). The V end lost 0 bases, the J end lost 2 bases, and 8 bases lay between the germline ends. Germline CDR1 and CDR2: SEHNR and FQNEAQ (reference sequence). The CDR3 sequence is 14 residues long. This chain's CDR3 is CASSLAGRTYEQYF. The CDR3 DNA reads as TGTGCCAGCAGCTTAGCTGGGAGGACCTACGAGCAGTACTTC.

This chain joins TRBV5-1 and TRBJ2-3; 8 nucleotides align to TRBD1. The CDR3 length is 16 residues. V trimming: 3 bases; J trimming: 1 base; junction bases outside the gene matches: 7. Germline loops: CDR1 SGHRS, CDR2 YFSETQ. The chain's CDR3 is CASSWTGTGGTDTQYF. The CDR3 DNA reads TGCGCCAGCAGCTGGACCGGGACAGGCGGCACAGATACGCAGTATTTT.

The chain couples TRBV7-9 to TRBJ2-1, with D possibly being TRBD2 (6 bases). Germline-derived CDR1 and CDR2 are SEHNR and FQNEAQ (reference sequence). The CDR3 loop spans 15 amino acids. V was pared by 8 bases and J by 0 bases, with 14 bases between. This CDR3 is CASAGSTDSYNEQFF. The DNA for the CDR3 is TGTGCCAGCGCCGGGAGCACCGACTCCTACAATGAGCAGTTCTTC.

The genes are TRBV5-5 and TRBJ1-4; unclear D gene. The V end lost 4 bases, the J end lost 0 bases, and 16 bases lay between the germline ends. The CDR3 runs 17 residues. The germline V gene encodes CDR1 SGHKS and CDR2 YYEKEE (reference sequence). In DNA, the CDR3 is TGTGCCAGCAGCCCTCGGGGAGGCCTTGCAACTAATGAAAAACTGTTTTTT. This gives the protein CASSPRGGLATNEKLFF. Drawing the rest from reference TRBV5-5 and TRBJ1-4, the complete variable domain is DAGVTQSPTHLIKTRGQQVTLRCSPISGHKSVSWYQQVLGQGPQFIFQYYEKEERGRGNFPDRFSARQFPNYSSELNVNALLLGDSALYLCASSPRGGLATNEKLFFGSGTQLSVL.

The CDR3: CASSGDGGSGELFF. The CDR3 DNA reads TGTGCCAGCAGCGGGGATGGAGGCAGCGGGGAGCTGTTTTTT. The rearrangement joins TRBV2 to TRBJ2-2; D is perhaps TRBD2 (5 bases). V was cut by 6 bases and J by 7 bases, with 15 bases left in between. CDR1 is SNHLY and CDR2 is FYNNEI in the germline V gene. The CDR3 loop spans 14 amino acids.

The V call is TRBV7-2, the J call TRBJ2-7, with TRBD1 as a possible D gene (6 bases). This CDR3 spans 14 amino acids. The V end was cut by 5 bases, the J end by 1 base, with 12 bases between. CDR1 and CDR2 (germline): SGHTA, FQGNSA. CDR3 DNA sequence: TGTGCCAGCAGCCGACTACAGGGTTCCTACGAGCAGTACTTC. This sequence encodes CASSRLQGSYEQYF.

This chain connects TRBV7-2 to TRBJ2-1; D remains unclear. V was cut by 6 bases and J by 0 bases, with 12 bases left in between. Germline CDR1 SGHTA, CDR2 FQGNSA. The CDR3 has 15 amino acids. CDR3 protein: CASRARGGSYNEQFF. The DNA of the CDR3 is TGTGCCAGCAGGGCCCGAGGCGGCTCCTACAATGAGCAGTTCTTC.

This sequence joins TRBV5-1 and TRBJ1-2; D not resolved. The CDR3 covers 14 residues. The ends were cut back, 0 bases at V and 8 bases at J, with 14 bases in the middle. Looked up from germline, CDR1 is SGHRS and CDR2 is YFSETQ. CDR3 region: CASSLEWRSRGYTF. Here the CDR3 DNA reads TGCGCCAGCAGCTTGGAATGGAGGTCGAGGGGCTACACCTTC.

This clone was seen only once. The chain uses TRBV27 and TRBJ1-1, with TRBD1 identical over 7 bases. V was clipped by 5 bases and J by 4 bases; unmatched bases: 7. There are 14 residues in the CDR3. The germline V gene has CDR1 MNHEY and CDR2 SMNVEV (reference sequence). The CDR3 nucleotides are TGTGCCAGCAGTCACAGGGGTAAGGTCACTGAAGCTTTCTTT. Translation gives CASSHRGKVTEAFF.

In its sample, this clone was seen once. V is TRBV7-9 and J is TRBJ1-1; no clear D gene. The CDR3 covers 14 residues. The V end was cut by 0 bases, the J end by 5 bases, with 10 bases between. Germline V gene sequence: CDR1 SEHNR, CDR2 FQNEAQ (reference sequence). The CDR3 DNA reads TGTGCCAGCAGCTTAGCGGGAAAGCGGACTGAAGCTTTCTTT. Translated, it gives CASSLAGKRTEAFF.